This entry lists 9 T cell receptor beta chains sequenced from one sample in a study of CD8 T cells in Susac syndrome. After extraction with the RNeasy kit, about 0.45 to 1 ug of the RNA was reverse transcribed using random hexamers. In TCRdb, the immunoSEQ multiplex PCR reads were re-called with MiXCR into one record per CDR3 protein. The sample includes about 160,000 distinct CDR3 sequences, roughly 95% of them seen just once. The sequencing sample was made of CD4+ T cells from PBMCs. The receptors here all came from a human donor with multiple sclerosis.

The chain combines TRBV9 with TRBJ1-1, with D possibly being TRBD1 (6 bases). The germline gives CDR1 SGDLS, CDR2 YYNGEE. V lost 3 bases, J lost 3 bases, and 21 bases lay in between. The CDR3 sequence is 17 residues long. The CDR3 protein is CASSESAGGAGDTEAFF. The CDR3 DNA sequence: TGTGCCAGCAGCGAGTCCGCGGGGGGGGCCGGGGACACTGAAGCTTTCTTT.

The chain couples TRBV6-1 to TRBJ2-2; D is perhaps TRBD1 (6 bases). The CDR3 spans 16 residues. V lost 5 bases and J 6 bases, leaving 19 bases between the germline ends. CDR1 is MNHNS and CDR2 is SASEGT in the germline V gene. CDR3 sequence (DNA): TGTGCCAGCAGTCAGGGGCGAATGTCTCTACCCGGGGAGCTGTTTTTT. Translated: CASSQGRMSLPGELFF.

The chain couples TRBV20-1 to TRBJ2-5, with 7 nucleotides matching TRBD1. CDR3 length: 15 amino acids. The junction had 8 bases not matched to a gene; V was cut back by 2 bases and J by 2 bases. CDR1 is DFQATT and CDR2 is SNEGSKA in the germline V gene (reference sequence). In DNA, the CDR3 is TGCAGTGCTAGATCGAACAGGGGTTTTCAAGAGACCCAGTACTTC. Translated, it gives CSARSNRGFQETQYF.

The V gene is TRBV10-3, the J gene TRBJ2-1; 10 nucleotides align to TRBD2. The V and J ends lost 3 bases and 0 bases, in that order; junction bases with no gene match: 2. This CDR3 is built from 16 residues. CDR1 is ENHRY, CDR2 SYGVKD, per germline. The CDR3 spells CAISESGRASYNEQFF. In nucleotides, the CDR3 is TGTGCCATCAGTGAAAGCGGGAGGGCCTCCTACAATGAGCAGTTCTTC.

The chain couples TRBV7-8 to TRBJ2-3; 14 positions agree with TRBD2. Germline V gene data show CDR1 as SGHVS and CDR2 as FQNEAQ. V dropped 7 bases and J dropped 2; count of bases not matched to a gene: 5. The CDR3 runs to 16 residues. The CDR3 bases are TGTGCCAGCAAGGGGACTAGCGGGAGTCACACAGATACGCAGTATTTT. Protein product: CASKGTSGSHTDTQYF.

V gene TRBV19 combines with J gene TRBJ2-7; D gene unclear. This CDR3 has 13 amino acids. Germline-derived CDR1 and CDR2 are LNHDA and SQIVND (reference sequence). V gave up 3 bases and J gave up 0 bases, with 6 bases separating them. CDR3 protein: CASSMSSSYEQYF. CDR3 nucleotides: TGTGCCAGTAGTATGAGTAGCTCCTACGAGCAGTACTTC.

The rearrangement uses TRBV20-1 and TRBJ2-5; D gene ambiguous. The V end lost 5 bases, the J end lost 3 bases, and 10 bases lay between the germline ends. Germline V CDR1 and CDR2: DFQATT, SNEGSKA (reference sequence). The CDR3 extends over 12 amino acids. CDR3 coding DNA: TGCAGTGCTGAGAGAAGTAAAGAGACCCAGTACTTC. Its protein product is CSAERSKETQYF.

This chain connects TRBV7-9 to TRBJ2-1, with D tentatively TRBD2 (5 bases). Germline V gene lookup returns CDR1 SEHNR and CDR2 FQNEAQ (reference sequence). The CDR3 length is 14 residues. V was shortened by 2 bases and J by 10 bases, with 15 bases between the two germline ends. CDR3 amino acids: CASSLSTGNLEQFF. The DNA of the CDR3 is TGTGCCAGCAGCTTAAGCACGGGGAACCTCGAGCAGTTCTTC.

This chain uses TRBV4-1 with TRBJ1-5; tentatively, D is TRBD1 (6 bases). The V end was cut by 1 base, the J end by 9 bases, with 19 bases between. The CDR3 totals 16 residues. CDR1 and CDR2 from the germline V gene are MGHRA and YSYEKL. CDR3 region: CASSQGRGNSQGPQHF. CDR3 nucleotides: TGCGCCAGCAGCCAAGGGCGGGGAAACTCACAGGGGCCCCAGCATTTT.